The rows below give T cell receptor beta chains drawn from one sample of a study of blood T cells in healthy people across ages. TCRdb re-called the 5' RACE reads with MiXCR, one entry per CDR3 protein. The sample records 1.5 million to 2 million distinct CDR3 sequences, approximately 28% being singletons. The specimen was blood. The receptors stem from a woman aged 30 to 39 in good health. The conserved cysteine and the conserved F or W are not part of the CDR3 here. Fields, in order: J gene, V gene, CDR3 protein.

j_gene: -
v_gene: TRBV5-1
CDR3aa: ASSLSGVDEQY

j_gene: TRBJ2-5
v_gene: TRBV7-3
CDR3aa: ASSRTGSGTQY

j_gene: TRBJ1-2
v_gene: TRBV20-1
CDR3aa: SAGGGEGAVNYGYT

j_gene: TRBJ1-3
v_gene: TRBV10-3
CDR3aa: ASGTGSENTIY

j_gene: TRBJ2-4
v_gene: TRBV20-1
CDR3aa: SASGAENIQY

j_gene: TRBJ2-1
v_gene: TRBV15
CDR3aa: ATSRELATNLYNEQF

j_gene: TRBJ2-1
v_gene: TRBV30
CDR3aa: AWIGTSGGPNEQF

j_gene: TRBJ2-3
v_gene: TRBV6-5
CDR3aa: ASRTSGGPDTQY

j_gene: TRBJ1-1
v_gene: TRBV7-9
CDR3aa: ASSLKAGVGTEAF

j_gene: TRBJ1-4
v_gene: TRBV7-2
CDR3aa: ASRKTAQSEKLF

j_gene: TRBJ2-6
v_gene: TRBV4-1
CDR3aa: ASSQDAGVSGANVLT